The source of this T cell receptor beta chain is a study of Ad26.COV2.S vaccination and SARS-CoV-2 variants. Whole-study context: Donor was one of the participants in the Ad26.COV2.S arm of the COV1001 trial. Ad26.COV2.S was injected intramuscularly once or twice, 56 days apart.

The CDR3 is 12 amino acids. The ends were cut back, 0 bases at V and 7 bases at J, with 7 bases in the middle. Germline assignment: CDR1 GTSNPN and CDR2 SVGIG (reference sequence). Treatment indicated: 15 to 20 received Ad26.COV2.S at low or high dose, single or two shots; about five received placebo; per-sample allocation not given. It was on day 63 after the first vaccine or placebo injection that samples were taken. An adult of 18-55 years in Boston served as donor. TCRdb's copy holds only in-frame clones and misses some; the assay was immunoSEQ multiplex PCR. The sample contains hundreds of thousands of clones, 80% to 90% of which appear only once. Worth noting for this clone: The same CDR3 can be traced to other DNA sequences in this sample.

The V and J genes are TRBV30 and TRBJ2-1; D possibly corresponds to TRBD2 (5 bases). The starting material was peripheral blood, obtained in a trial of Ad26.COV2.S vaccine versus placebo. The source of this sequence is a person aged 18-65 years who received the Ad26.COV2.S COVID-19 vaccine or a placebo. The CDR3 sequence: CAWSVRGNEQFF. For the CDR3, the DNA is TGTGCCTGGAGTGTACGAGGGAATGAGCAGTTCTTC.